One and the same sample provided the 24 T cell receptor beta chains below, sequenced in a study of untreated major depressive disorder. Clones were sequenced by immunoSEQ multiplex PCR, and TCRdb holds only the in-frame ones, with some missing. Counted here are 20,000 to 25,000 clones, under 90% occurring once; the ten biggest clones make up 0.45% to 0.6%. The sample consisted of CD4+ T cells from PBMCs. The receptor source for this set is a middle-aged woman in good health.

V gene TRBV11-3 combines with J gene TRBJ2-2; D remains ambiguous. The V end lost 4 bases, the J end lost 4 bases, and 10 bases lay between the germline ends. Germline assignment: CDR1 SGHNT and CDR2 YENEEA. The CDR3 covers 14 residues. Written as DNA, the CDR3 is TGTGCCAGCAGCTCCCCAGGTTTCACCGGGGAGCTGTTTTTT. Translating gives CASSSPGFTGELFF.

CDR3 protein: CASSIDWASRTYEQYF. The CDR3 DNA sequence: TGTGCCAGTAGTATAGATTGGGCTAGCAGAACCTACGAGCAGTACTTC. The V and J genes are TRBV19 and TRBJ2-7; a weak D match, TRBD2 (5 bases). Germline V lookup: CDR1 LNHDA, CDR2 SQIVND (reference sequence). Trimming took 0 bases from V and 2 from J, leaving 14 bases between them. CDR3 length: 16 residues.

The CDR3 region has the DNA TGTGCCAGTATGGGGGCCAATGAAAAACTGTTTTTT. Translation gives CASMGANEKLFF. This sequence joins TRBV19 and TRBJ1-4; possibly TRBD1 for D (6 bases). The CDR3 consists of 12 residues. The V end was cut by 7 bases, the J end by 5 bases, with 8 bases between. Per the germline V gene, CDR1 is LNHDA and CDR2 is SQIVND (reference sequence).

The chain has TRBV23-1 and TRBJ1-4; 7 nucleotides agree with TRBD1. TRBV23-1 is recorded as an ORF, its role being uncertain. This CDR3 contains 16 residues. The V gene end was trimmed by 8 bases and the J gene end by 3 bases; junction bases not matched to a gene: 12. The chain's CDR3 is CASAKVRDRANEKLFF. The CDR3 DNA follows: TGCGCCAGCGCCAAGGTACGGGACAGAGCTAATGAAAAACTGTTTTTT.

The genes are TRBV6-5 and TRBJ2-3; perhaps TRBD2 as D (5 bases). V lost 7 bases to trimming and J lost 0 bases, with 14 bases between them. This CDR3 is 15 amino acids long. CDR1 and CDR2 (germline): MNHEY, SVGAGI. As DNA, the CDR3 is TGTGCCAGCAAAGAGGGCTTTACTAGCACAGATACGCAGTATTTT. This translates into CASKEGFTSTDTQYF.

The chain links TRBV27 to TRBJ1-1; TRBD1 matches 7 bases. Germline CDR1 and CDR2: MNHEY and SMNVEV (reference sequence). This CDR3 region has 14 residues. The trim removed 5 bases at V and 3 bases at J, leaving 6 bases unmatched. The CDR3 here is CASSADRAHTEAFF. The CDR3 DNA sequence: TGTGCCAGCAGTGCCGACAGGGCCCACACTGAAGCTTTCTTT.

The chain recombines TRBV10-3 with TRBJ1-5; no clear D. Germline lookup yields CDR1 ENHRY and CDR2 SYGVKD. The CDR3 extends over 14 amino acids. V shed 5 bases and J shed 0 bases, with 8 bases lying between them. The CDR3 DNA reads as TGTGCCATCAGTTCAGCGGGTAGCAATCAGCCCCAGCATTTT. Translated, it gives CAISSAGSNQPQHF.

This clone was seen once. The chain has TRBV7-8 and TRBJ2-3, with 8 bases that match TRBD2. This CDR3 is built from 15 residues. V shed 4 bases and J 3 bases; nucleotides not matched to a gene: 6. In germline, CDR1 is SGHVS, CDR2 FQNEAQ. This chain's CDR3 is CASSSTGGMTDTQYF. The CDR3 DNA follows: TGTGCCAGCAGCTCCACGGGGGGGATGACAGATACGCAGTATTTT.

J is TRBJ2-7 and V is TRBV28, with D perhaps matching TRBD1 (6 bases). The V gene's germline CDR1 is MDHEN and CDR2 SYDVKM. Trimming took off 6 bases at V and 3 bases at J, with 15 bases between the two ends. This CDR3 contains 14 residues. The CDR3 is CASRSTGFIYEQYF. Here the CDR3 DNA reads TGTGCCAGCAGAAGTACAGGGTTTATCTACGAGCAGTACTTC.

J is TRBJ2-6 and V is TRBV2; TRBD2 is a possible D gene (6 bases). Trimming took 3 bases from V and 2 from J, leaving 14 bases between them. Per germline, CDR1 SNHLY and CDR2 FYNNEI. The CDR3 extends over 17 amino acids. DNA for the CDR3: TGTGCCAGCAGTGACCCGCGGGGTACAGCTGGGGCCAACGTCCTGACTTTC. Translating it yields CASSDPRGTAGANVLTF.

V is TRBV5-1 and J is TRBJ1-1; possible D gene TRBD1, 6 bases. The CDR3 has 14 amino acids. CDR1 and CDR2 from the germline V gene are SGHRS and YFSETQ. V shed 4 bases and J shed 2 bases, with 12 bases lying between them. CDR3 in amino acids: CASSTGGGNTEAFF. CDR3 nucleotides: TGCGCCAGCAGCACTGGAGGGGGAAACACTGAAGCTTTCTTT. Supplemented by reference TRBV5-1 and TRBJ1-1, the full variable domain reads KAGVTQTPRYLIKTRGQQVTLSCSPISGHRSVSWYQQTPGQGLQFLFEYFSETQRNKGNFPGRFSGRQFSNSRSEMNVSTLELGDSALYLCASSTGGGNTEAFFGQGTRLTVV.

The CDR3 DNA follows: TGTGCCAGCAGTCCAATCGACAGGTCCCACTACGAGCAGTACTTC. Protein product: CASSPIDRSHYEQYF. The rearrangement joins TRBV6-1 to TRBJ2-7, with D tentatively TRBD1 (6 bases). Germline V gene data show CDR1 as MNHNS and CDR2 as SASEGT. Between the trimmed V and J ends, which lost 5 bases and 3 bases, there was a span of 17 bases. The CDR3 sequence is 15 residues long.

The chain carries TRBV4-1 and TRBJ2-1; 9 nucleotides agree with TRBD1. Per the germline V gene, CDR1 is MGHRA and CDR2 is YSYEKL. The CDR3 has 18 amino acids. After removal of 4 bases from V and 4 bases from J, the junction contained 14 bases not matched to a gene. CDR3 amino acids: CASSLMGTGKTIYNEQFF. CDR3 DNA sequence: TGCGCCAGCAGCCTGATGGGGACAGGGAAGACTATATACAATGAGCAGTTCTTC.

CDR3 loop: CASSPQGYYGYTF. CDR3 bases: TGTGCCAGCAGTCCACAGGGGTACTATGGCTACACCTTC. This rearrangement joins TRBV2 to TRBJ1-2; 7 bases line up with TRBD1. The trim removed 5 bases at V and 3 bases at J, leaving 3 bases unmatched. The germline gives CDR1 SNHLY, CDR2 FYNNEI. The CDR3 is 13 amino acids.

The CDR3: CASSLRGTSPNYGYTF. CDR3 bases: TGTGCCAGCAGCCTCAGGGGGACCTCTCCTAACTATGGCTACACCTTC. The chain links TRBV2 to TRBJ1-2; 7 bases are a match to TRBD1. CDR1 is SNHLY and CDR2 is FYNNEI in the germline V gene. The CDR3 length is 16 residues. V lost 6 bases and J lost 0; bases outside the gene matches: 10.

The chain recombines TRBV18 with TRBJ2-7; tentative D call: TRBD1 (6 bases). The V gene lost 2 bases and the J gene lost 2 bases, with 13 bases spanning the gap. The CDR3 has 15 residues. Germline loops: CDR1 KGHSH, CDR2 LQKENI. CDR3 sequence reads: CASSPSRGRTYEQYV. In DNA, the CDR3 is TGTGCCAGCTCACCAAGCAGGGGAAGAACCTACGAGCAGTACGTC.

This sequence joins TRBV5-5 and TRBJ2-7, with D tentatively TRBD2 (5 bases). The CDR3 sequence is 12 residues long. Trimming took 1 base from V and 7 from J, leaving 9 bases between them. Germline CDR1 and CDR2: SGHKS and YYEKEE (reference sequence). The DNA of the CDR3 is TGTGCCAGCAGCTTGCGGGGTGGGGAGCAGTACGTC. Its protein is CASSLRGGEQYV.

This chain links TRBV28 with TRBJ2-5; D is undetermined. CDR3 length: 14 amino acids. Trimming stripped 4 bases from V and 7 bases from J, with 16 bases between. Germline loops: CDR1 MDHEN, CDR2 SYDVKM. CDR3 residues: CASSYSAAQWTQYF. CDR3 coding DNA: TGTGCCAGCAGTTATAGTGCCGCTCAGTGGACCCAGTACTTC. Using reference TRBV28 and TRBJ2-5 for the parts outside the CDR3, the full variable domain is DVKVTQSSRYLVKRTGEKVFLECVQDMDHENMFWYRQDPGLGLRLIYFSYDVKMKEKGDIPEGYSVSREKKERFSLILESASTNQTSMYLCASSYSAAQWTQYFGPGTRLLVL.

This chain joins TRBV6-5 and TRBJ2-7; tentatively, D is TRBD2 (7 bases). Trimming shortened V by 8 bases and J by 6 bases, and 11 bases separated the two germline ends. The CDR3 has 11 amino acids. Germline assignment: CDR1 MNHEY and CDR2 SVGAGI. Here the CDR3 reads CASGRGFEQYF. CDR3 nucleotides: TGTGCCAGCGGGAGGGGGTTCGAGCAGTACTTC.

This clone turned up a few times. The chain has TRBV6-1 and TRBJ2-7; D not certain. CDR1 and CDR2 from the germline V gene are MNHNS and SASEGT. V lost 6 bases, J lost 6 bases, and 15 bases lay in between. CDR3 length equals 13 residues. CDR3 loop: CASSDMVYSEQYV. The CDR3 DNA sequence: TGTGCCAGCAGCGATATGGTCTACTCCGAGCAGTACGTC.

V is TRBV19 and J is TRBJ2-2, with D maybe TRBD1 (8 bases). CDR1 and CDR2 (germline): LNHDA, SQIVND (reference sequence). This CDR3 has 14 amino acids. V lost 10 bases and J lost 6, with 18 bases in between. The CDR3 loop reads CATGTGREAGELFF. Here the CDR3 DNA reads TGTGCCACCGGGACAGGTCGGGAGGCCGGGGAGCTGTTTTTT. Variable domain in full (rest from reference TRBV19 and TRBJ2-2): DGGITQSPKYLFRKEGQNVTLSCEQNLNHDAMYWYRQDPGQGLRLIYYSQIVNDFQKGDIAEGYSVSREKKESFPLTVTSAQKNPTAFYLCATGTGREAGELFFGEGSRLTVL.

The chain has TRBV2 and TRBJ1-1, with D possibly being TRBD1 (6 bases). Per the germline V gene, CDR1 is SNHLY and CDR2 is FYNNEI. V was trimmed by 5 bases and J by 5 bases, leaving 15 bases between them. The CDR3 is 14 residues long. The CDR3 DNA reads as TGTGCCAGCAGTATCCAGGCGGGGGCAACTGAAGCTTTCTTT. It codes for CASSIQAGATEAFF.

The rearrangement links TRBV25-1 to TRBJ2-1, with D perhaps matching TRBD2 (6 bases). Between the trimmed V and J ends, which lost 6 bases and 3 bases, there was a span of 18 bases. The germline gives CDR1 MGHDK, CDR2 SYGVNS. The CDR3 contains 16 residues. CDR3 DNA: TGTGCCAGCAGCTCCAGCTTGGGGGGTTTCTACAATGAGCAGTTCTTC. It yields the protein CASSSSLGGFYNEQFF.

This sequence joins TRBV27 and TRBJ2-2; TRBD1 might be the D (6 bases). Germline V gene lookup returns CDR1 MNHEY and CDR2 SMNVEV (reference sequence). The V end was cut by 3 bases, the J end by 1 base, with 9 bases between. The CDR3 is made up of 15 amino acids. The CDR3 DNA reads as TGTGCCAGCAGTTTTTCACAGGGGAACACCGGGGAGCTGTTTTTT. Its protein is CASSFSQGNTGELFF.